The 11 T cell receptor beta chains below were found in one sample sequenced in a study of shared clonotypes between healthy human individuals (dated by TCRdb to 2020 to 2022). To prepare the library, the immunoSEQ multiplex PCR assay was applied. In its TCRdb copy, this immuneACCESS table keeps in-frame sequences only and misses some clones. Where compared with another copy, unresolved V genes explain less than half of these, and the others have no known cause. A total of 450,000 or so clones appear in this sample, about 74% of them only once. The leading ten clones occupy around 12% of the sample. Material for sequencing was PBMCs. These receptors were obtained from a woman in her thirties or forties in good health. Some clones in this sample may be carry-over from other donors' samples.

To note about this clone: It differs at one base from a far larger clone, so likely a read error. J is TRBJ1-2 and V is TRBV30; D call uncertain. CDR1 GTSNPN and CDR2 SVGIG come from the germline V gene (reference sequence). CDR3 size: 15 residues. The V and J ends lost 3 bases and 0 bases respectively, with 14 bases between them. Written as DNA, the CDR3 is TGTGCCTGGAGAAGAGCAGTGTTTGCTAACTATGGCTACACCTTC. It specifies CAWRRAVFANYGYTF. Full variable domain (remainder filled in from reference TRBV30 and TRBJ1-2): SQTIHQWPATLVQPVGSPLSLECTVEGTSNPNLYWYRQAAGRGLQLLFYSVGIGQISSEVPQNLSASRPQDRQFILSSKKLLLSDSGFYLCAWRRAVFANYGYTFGSGTRLTVV.

This sequence joins TRBV5-1 and TRBJ2-7, with 13 bases matching TRBD2. The germline V gene has CDR1 SGHRS and CDR2 YFSETQ. J was trimmed by 6 bases and V by 1 base; bases with no gene match: 4. The CDR3 spans 15 residues. CDR3 bases: TGCGCCAGCAGCTTGTTAGGACTAGCGGGAGTCGAGCAGTACTTC. Its protein product is CASSLLGLAGVEQYF.

The rearrangement uses TRBV6-6 and TRBJ2-3; D may be TRBD1 (6 bases). CDR3 length: 16 amino acids. Per germline, CDR1 MNHNY and CDR2 SVGAGI (reference sequence). With 0 bases removed from V and 5 bases from J, the gap between germline ends came to 15 bases. CDR3 region: CASSYSASGAGDTQYF. DNA for the CDR3: TGTGCCAGCAGTTACTCGGCGTCAGGGGCCGGAGATACGCAGTATTTT.

This chain connects TRBV10-3 to TRBJ1-1, with 10 bases aligning to TRBD1. The V gene's germline CDR1 is ENHRY and CDR2 SYGVKD. V trimming: 3 bases; J trimming: 7 bases; junction bases outside the gene matches: 5. The CDR3 covers 14 residues. The CDR3 spells CAISERDRGGEAFF. The CDR3 bases are TGTGCCATCAGTGAAAGGGACAGGGGCGGTGAAGCTTTCTTT.

Only one count was recorded for this clone. Given a far larger clone just one base away, this is likely a sequencing read error. This chain connects TRBV9 to TRBJ1-1; D not resolved. CDR3 length: 15 residues. Between the trimmed V and J ends, which lost 4 bases and 0 bases, there was a span of 13 bases. Germline V gene data show CDR1 as SGDLS and CDR2 as YYNGEE. The CDR3 protein is CASSSRPGLNTEAFF. As DNA, the CDR3 is TGTGCCAGCAGCTCTCGCCCCGGGCTGAACACTGAAGCTTTCTTT.

This clone was counted only a few times. The rearrangement joins TRBV7-9 to TRBJ2-1; 8 nucleotides agree with TRBD1. Losses at the gene ends were 3 bases for V and 10 bases for J; bases not matched to a gene: 8. The CDR3 sequence is 14 residues long. CDR1 is SEHNR, CDR2 FQNEAQ, per germline (reference sequence). CDR3 coding DNA: TGTGCCAGCAGCTTTGGGACAGGACCCAGGGAGCAGTTCTTC. Residues: CASSFGTGPREQFF. The entire variable domain, with the rest obtained from reference TRBV7-9 and TRBJ2-1, is as follows: DTGVSQNPRHKITKRGQNVTFRCDPISEHNRLYWYRQTLGQGPEFLTYFQNEAQLEKSRLLSDRFSAERPKGSFSTLEIQRTEQGDSAMYLCASSFGTGPREQFFGPGTRLTVL.

This clone was counted a few times. This chain connects TRBV11-2 to TRBJ2-7, with a weak D call TRBD2 (6 bases). Germline V gene lookup returns CDR1 SGHAT and CDR2 FQNNGV. V was shortened by 1 base and J by 2 bases, with 18 bases between the two germline ends. The CDR3 covers 17 residues. CDR3 DNA sequence: TGTGCCAGCAGCTTAGTTGCGAGGGCGGGAAGAACCTACGAGCAGTACTTC. Translation: CASSLVARAGRTYEQYF.

J is TRBJ2-7 and V is TRBV9; TRBD1 agrees at 8 bases. J was trimmed by 2 bases and V by 0 bases; bases with no gene match: 7. Germline V gene lookup returns CDR1 SGDLS and CDR2 YYNGEE. The CDR3 spans 16 residues. The CDR3 is CASSVGVGTGPYEQYF. The CDR3 DNA sequence: TGTGCCAGCAGCGTAGGGGTAGGGACAGGCCCCTACGAGCAGTACTTC. Variable domain in full (rest from reference TRBV9 and TRBJ2-7): DSGVTQTPKHLITATGQRVTLRCSPRSGDLSVYWYQQSLDQGLQFLIQYYNGEERAKGNILERFSAQQFPDLHSELNLSSLELGDSALYFCASSVGVGTGPYEQYFGPGTRLTVT.

The genes are TRBV28 and TRBJ1-2; D may be TRBD1 (5 bases). The CDR3 runs to 13 residues. V shed 10 bases and J shed 12 bases, with 24 bases lying between them. The germline V gene encodes CDR1 MDHEN and CDR2 SYDVKM. CDR3 sequence reads: CATSRGGRGAHTF. CDR3 DNA: TGTGCCACCTCACGTGGCGGCCGCGGGGCCCACACCTTC.

The chain is built from TRBV7-9 and TRBJ2-7; the match to TRBD2 covers 7 bases. With V trimmed by 2 bases and J by 6 bases, 1 base remained unmatched. CDR3 length equals 12 residues. Germline V lookup: CDR1 SEHNR, CDR2 FQNEAQ (reference sequence). This chain's CDR3 is CASSLTGGEQYF. DNA for the CDR3: TGTGCCAGCAGCTTAACGGGGGGCGAGCAGTACTTC.

The chain recombines TRBV7-5 with TRBJ2-7; TRBD2 is taken as the D call from the table, unchecked against the DNA. TRBV7-5 is a listed pseudogene. The CDR3 totals 18 residues. DNA for the CDR3: TGTGCCAGAAGCTCTCGGACTAGCGGGAGGGTCGCTTCCTACGAGCAGTACTTC. It translates to CARSSRTSGRVASYEQYF.